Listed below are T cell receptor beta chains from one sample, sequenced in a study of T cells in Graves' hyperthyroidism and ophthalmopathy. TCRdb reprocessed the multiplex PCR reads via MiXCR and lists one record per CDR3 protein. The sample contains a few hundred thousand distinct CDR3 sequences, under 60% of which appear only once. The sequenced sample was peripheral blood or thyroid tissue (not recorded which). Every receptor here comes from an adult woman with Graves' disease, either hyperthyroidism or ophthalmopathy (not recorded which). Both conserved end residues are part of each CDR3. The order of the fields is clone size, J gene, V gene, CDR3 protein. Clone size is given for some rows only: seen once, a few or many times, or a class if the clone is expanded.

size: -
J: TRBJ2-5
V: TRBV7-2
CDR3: CASSSAGGETQYF

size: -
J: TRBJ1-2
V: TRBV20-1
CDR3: CSARQTSSGYTF

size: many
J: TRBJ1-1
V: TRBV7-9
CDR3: CASSEERGTGGLREGGQEAFF

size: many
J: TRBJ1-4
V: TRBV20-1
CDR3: CSASGAGGATNEKLFF

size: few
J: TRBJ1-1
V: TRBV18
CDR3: CASSQSELLTEAFF

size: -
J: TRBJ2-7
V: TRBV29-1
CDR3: CSVAYGGEQYF

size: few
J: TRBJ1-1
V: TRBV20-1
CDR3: CSARDRKNTEAFF

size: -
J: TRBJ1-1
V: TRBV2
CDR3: CASSADPKTEAFF

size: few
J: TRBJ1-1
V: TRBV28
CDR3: CASSFPGWTEAFF

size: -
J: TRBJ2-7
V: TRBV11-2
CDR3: CASSSLTSGGGGEQYF

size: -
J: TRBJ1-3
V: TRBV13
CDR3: CASSSHRARETIYF

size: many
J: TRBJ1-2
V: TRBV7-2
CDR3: CASSAGGQGPNYGYTF

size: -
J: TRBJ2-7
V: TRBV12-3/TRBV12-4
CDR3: CASSPGTAIRYF

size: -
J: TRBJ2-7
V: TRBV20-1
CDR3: CSAREQGLREQYF

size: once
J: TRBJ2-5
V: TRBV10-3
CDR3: CAISARGGPQYF

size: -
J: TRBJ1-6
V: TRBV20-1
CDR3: CSASTGASPLHF

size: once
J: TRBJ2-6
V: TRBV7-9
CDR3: CASSQRGTGSSGANVLTF

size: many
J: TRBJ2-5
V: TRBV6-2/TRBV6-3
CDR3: CASKTDREETQYF

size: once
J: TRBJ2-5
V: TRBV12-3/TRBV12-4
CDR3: CASGTLGPETQYF

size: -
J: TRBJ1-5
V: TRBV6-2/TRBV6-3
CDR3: CASSSYRGPSGQPQHF

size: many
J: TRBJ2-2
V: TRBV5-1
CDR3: CASSLARGRTGELFF

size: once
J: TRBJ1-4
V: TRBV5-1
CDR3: CASSLDGLFGEKLFF

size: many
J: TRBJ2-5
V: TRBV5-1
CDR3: CASRGSPFQETQYF

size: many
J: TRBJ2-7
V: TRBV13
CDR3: CASRWQSYEQYF

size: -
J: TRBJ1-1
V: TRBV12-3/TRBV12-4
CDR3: CASSWPGLSNTEAFF

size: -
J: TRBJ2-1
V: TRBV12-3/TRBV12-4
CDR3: CASSLQPRSYNEQFF

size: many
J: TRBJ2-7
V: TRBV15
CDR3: CATSSIFSYEQYF

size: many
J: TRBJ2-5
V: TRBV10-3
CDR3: CASAIAGASWQETQYF

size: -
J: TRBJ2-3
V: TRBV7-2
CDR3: CASSVGLAGVDDTQYF

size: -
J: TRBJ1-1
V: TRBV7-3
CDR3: CASSLGRAGALTEAFF